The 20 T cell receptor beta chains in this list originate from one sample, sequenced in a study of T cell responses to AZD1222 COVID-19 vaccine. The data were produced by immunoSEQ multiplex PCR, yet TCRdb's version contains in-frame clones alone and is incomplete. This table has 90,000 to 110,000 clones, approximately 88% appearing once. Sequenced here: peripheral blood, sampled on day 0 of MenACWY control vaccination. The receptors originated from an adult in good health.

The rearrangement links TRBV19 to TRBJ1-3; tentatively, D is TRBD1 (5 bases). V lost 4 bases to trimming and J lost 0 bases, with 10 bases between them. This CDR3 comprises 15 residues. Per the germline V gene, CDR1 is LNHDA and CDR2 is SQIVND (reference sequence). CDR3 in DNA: TGTGCCAGTAGTAGGGGCCCTCGCTCTGGAAACACCATATATTTT. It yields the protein CASSRGPRSGNTIYF.

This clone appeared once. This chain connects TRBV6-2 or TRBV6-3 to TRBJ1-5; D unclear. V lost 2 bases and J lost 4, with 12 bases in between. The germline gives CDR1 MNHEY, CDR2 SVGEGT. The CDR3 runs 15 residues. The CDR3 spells CASSYAATQNQPQHF. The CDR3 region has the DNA TGTGCCAGCAGTTACGCCGCAACCCAGAATCAGCCCCAGCATTTT.

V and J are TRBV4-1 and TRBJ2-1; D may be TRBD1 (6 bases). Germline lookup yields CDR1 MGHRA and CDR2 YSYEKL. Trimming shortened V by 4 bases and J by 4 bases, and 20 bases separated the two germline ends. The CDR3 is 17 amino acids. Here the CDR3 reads CASSRRTSGGGYNEQFF. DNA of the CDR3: TGCGCCAGCAGCCGAAGGACGAGTGGGGGCGGGTACAATGAGCAGTTCTTC.

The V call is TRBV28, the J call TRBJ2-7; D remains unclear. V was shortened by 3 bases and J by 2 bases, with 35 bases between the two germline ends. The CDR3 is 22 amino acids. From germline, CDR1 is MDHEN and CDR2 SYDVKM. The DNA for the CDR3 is TGTGCCAGCAGTTTGGCAATACGCGAACTGGTAGGGCATGGAATAGGGACCTACGAGCAGTACTTC. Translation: CASSLAIRELVGHGIGTYEQYF.

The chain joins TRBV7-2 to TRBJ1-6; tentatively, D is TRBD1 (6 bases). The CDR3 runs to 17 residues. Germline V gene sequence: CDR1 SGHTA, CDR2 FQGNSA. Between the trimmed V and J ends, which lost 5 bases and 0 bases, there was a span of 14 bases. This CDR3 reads CASSPYRESSYNSPLHF. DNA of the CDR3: TGTGCCAGCAGCCCGTACAGGGAGAGCTCCTATAATTCACCCCTCCACTTT.

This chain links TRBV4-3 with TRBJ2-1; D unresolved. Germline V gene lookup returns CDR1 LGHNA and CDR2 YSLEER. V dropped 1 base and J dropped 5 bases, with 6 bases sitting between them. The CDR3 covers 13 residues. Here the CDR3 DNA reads TGCGCCAGCAGCCAAGCCGGCGACAATGAGCAGTTCTTC. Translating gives CASSQAGDNEQFF.

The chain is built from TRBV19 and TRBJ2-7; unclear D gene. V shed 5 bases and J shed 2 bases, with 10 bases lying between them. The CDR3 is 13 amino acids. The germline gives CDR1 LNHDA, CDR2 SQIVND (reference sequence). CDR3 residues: CASSPIAAYEQYF. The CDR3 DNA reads TGTGCCAGTAGTCCCATCGCGGCCTACGAGCAGTACTTC. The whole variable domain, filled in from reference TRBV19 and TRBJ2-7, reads DGGITQSPKYLFRKEGQNVTLSCEQNLNHDAMYWYRQDPGQGLRLIYYSQIVNDFQKGDIAEGYSVSREKKESFPLTVTSAQKNPTAFYLCASSPIAAYEQYFGPGTRLTVT.

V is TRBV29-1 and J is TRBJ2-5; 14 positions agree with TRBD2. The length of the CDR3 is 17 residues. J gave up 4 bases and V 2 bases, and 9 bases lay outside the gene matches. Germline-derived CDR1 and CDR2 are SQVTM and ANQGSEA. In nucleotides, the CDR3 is TGCAGCGTTGAACGACTAGCGGGGGGGCCGGTTCCAGAGACCCAGTACTTC. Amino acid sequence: CSVERLAGGPVPETQYF.

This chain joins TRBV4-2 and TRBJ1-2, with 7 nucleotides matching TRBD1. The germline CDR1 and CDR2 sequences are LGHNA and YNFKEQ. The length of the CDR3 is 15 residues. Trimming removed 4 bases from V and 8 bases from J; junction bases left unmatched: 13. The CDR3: CASSLNQGDVSGYTF. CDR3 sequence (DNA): TGTGCCAGCAGCCTTAACCAGGGGGATGTGAGCGGCTACACCTTC.

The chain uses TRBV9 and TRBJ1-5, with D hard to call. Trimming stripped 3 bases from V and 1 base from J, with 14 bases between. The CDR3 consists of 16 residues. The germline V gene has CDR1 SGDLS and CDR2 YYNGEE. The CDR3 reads CASSAQTQKSNQPQHF. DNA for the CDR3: TGTGCCAGCAGCGCCCAGACCCAGAAGAGCAATCAGCCCCAGCATTTT.

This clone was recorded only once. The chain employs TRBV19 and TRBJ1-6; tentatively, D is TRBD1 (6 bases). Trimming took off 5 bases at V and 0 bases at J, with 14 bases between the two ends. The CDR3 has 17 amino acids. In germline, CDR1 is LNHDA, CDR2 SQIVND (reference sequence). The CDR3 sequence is CASSSPGASSYNSPLHF. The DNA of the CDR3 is TGTGCCAGTAGTTCCCCAGGGGCGAGCTCCTATAATTCACCCCTCCACTTT.

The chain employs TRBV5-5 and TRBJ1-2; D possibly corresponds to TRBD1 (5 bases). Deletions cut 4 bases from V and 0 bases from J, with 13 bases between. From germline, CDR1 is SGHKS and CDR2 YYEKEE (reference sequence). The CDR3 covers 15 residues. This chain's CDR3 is CASSELWGSNYGYTF. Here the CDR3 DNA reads TGTGCCAGCAGCGAACTCTGGGGGTCTAACTATGGCTACACCTTC.

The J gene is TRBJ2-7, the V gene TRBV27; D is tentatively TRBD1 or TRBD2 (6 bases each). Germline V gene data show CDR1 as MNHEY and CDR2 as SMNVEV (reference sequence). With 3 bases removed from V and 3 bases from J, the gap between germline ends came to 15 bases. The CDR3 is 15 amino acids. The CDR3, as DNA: TGTGCCAGCAGTTTCGGCGGGACATCCAGCTACGAGCAGTACTTC. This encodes CASSFGGTSSYEQYF.

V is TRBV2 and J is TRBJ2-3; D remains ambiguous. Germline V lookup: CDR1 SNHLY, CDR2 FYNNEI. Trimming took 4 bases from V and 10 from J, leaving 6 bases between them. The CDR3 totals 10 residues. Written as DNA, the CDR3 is TGTGCCAGCAGTGTTGTGGCGCAGTATTTT. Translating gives CASSVVAQYF.

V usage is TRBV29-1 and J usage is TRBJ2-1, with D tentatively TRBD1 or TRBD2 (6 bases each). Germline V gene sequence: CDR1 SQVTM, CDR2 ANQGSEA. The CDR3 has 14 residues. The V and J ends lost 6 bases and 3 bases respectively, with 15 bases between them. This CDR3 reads CSVGSRGGYNEQFF. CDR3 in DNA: TGCAGCGTCGGTTCCAGGGGAGGCTACAATGAGCAGTTCTTC.

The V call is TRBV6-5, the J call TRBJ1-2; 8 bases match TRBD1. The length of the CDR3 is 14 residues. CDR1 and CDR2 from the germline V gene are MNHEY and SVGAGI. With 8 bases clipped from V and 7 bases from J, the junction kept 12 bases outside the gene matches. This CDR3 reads CASRTGSVVSGYTF. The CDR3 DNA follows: TGTGCCAGCCGGACAGGGTCCGTTGTAAGTGGCTACACCTTC.

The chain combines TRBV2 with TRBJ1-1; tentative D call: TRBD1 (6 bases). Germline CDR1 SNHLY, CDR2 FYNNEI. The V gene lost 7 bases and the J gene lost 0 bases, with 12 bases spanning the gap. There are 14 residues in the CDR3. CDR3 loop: CASKPDRVNTEAFF. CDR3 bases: TGTGCCAGCAAGCCGGACAGAGTGAACACTGAAGCTTTCTTT.

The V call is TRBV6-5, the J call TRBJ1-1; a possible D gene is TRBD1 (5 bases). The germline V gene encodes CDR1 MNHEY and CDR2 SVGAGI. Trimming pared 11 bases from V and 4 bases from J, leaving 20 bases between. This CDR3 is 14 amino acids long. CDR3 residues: CAGKPRGSSTEAFF. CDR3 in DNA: TGTGCCGGCAAGCCCCGGGGCTCCAGCACTGAAGCTTTCTTT.

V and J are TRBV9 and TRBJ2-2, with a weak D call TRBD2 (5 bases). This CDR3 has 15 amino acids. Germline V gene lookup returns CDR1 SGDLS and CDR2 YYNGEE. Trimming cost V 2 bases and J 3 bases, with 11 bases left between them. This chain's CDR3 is CASSVGGGYTGELFF. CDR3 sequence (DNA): TGTGCCAGCAGCGTTGGAGGCGGTTACACCGGGGAGCTGTTTTTT.

CDR3 DNA: TGTGCCAGCAGTTTCTCGGGACGGGCCTACGAGCAGTACTTC. This translates into CASSFSGRAYEQYF. The chain is built from TRBV27 and TRBJ2-7; perhaps D is TRBD1 or TRBD2 (5 bases each). The germline CDR1 and CDR2 sequences are MNHEY and SMNVEV (reference sequence). The V end lost 3 bases, the J end lost 2 bases, and 11 bases lay between the germline ends. The CDR3 extends over 14 amino acids.